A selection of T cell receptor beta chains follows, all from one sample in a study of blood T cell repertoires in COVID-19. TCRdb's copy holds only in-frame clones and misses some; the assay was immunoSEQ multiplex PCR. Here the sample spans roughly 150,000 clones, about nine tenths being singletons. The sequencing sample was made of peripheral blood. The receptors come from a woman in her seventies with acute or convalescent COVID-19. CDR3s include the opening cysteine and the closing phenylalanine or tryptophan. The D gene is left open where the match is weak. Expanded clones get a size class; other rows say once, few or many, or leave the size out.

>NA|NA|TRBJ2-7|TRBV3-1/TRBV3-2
TGTGCCAGCAGCCTGGGACTGGTGCCACGCGAGCAGTACTTC
CASSLGLVPREQYF
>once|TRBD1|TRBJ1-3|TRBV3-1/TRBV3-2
TGTGCCAGCAGCCTCAGGGGGACGGGAGGAAACACCATATATTTT
CASSLRGTGGNTIYF
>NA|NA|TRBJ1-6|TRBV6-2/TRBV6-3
TGTGCCAGCAGTACCGAACAGGGATCCTATAATTCACCCCTCCACTTT
CASSTEQGSYNSPLHF
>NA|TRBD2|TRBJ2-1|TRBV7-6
TGTGCCAGCAGCCAGCGACTAGCGGGGGGGATGGATGAGCAGTTCTTC
CASSQRLAGGMDEQFF
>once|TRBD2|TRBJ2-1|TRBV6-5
TGTGCCAGCAGTCAGCCGGGACTAGCGGGAGATGAGCAGTTCTTC
CASSQPGLAGDEQFF
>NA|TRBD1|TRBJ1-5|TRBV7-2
TGTGCCAGCAGCCAGGACAGGGCTGTTAATCAGCCCCAGCATTTT
CASSQDRAVNQPQHF
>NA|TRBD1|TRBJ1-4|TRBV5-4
TGTGCCAGCAGCCAACAGGGGAATAATGAAAAACTGTTTTTT
CASSQQGNNEKLFF
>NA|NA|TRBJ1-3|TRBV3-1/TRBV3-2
TGTGCCAGCAGCTACCACCGGGACACAGGAAACACCATATATTTT
CASSYHRDTGNTIYF
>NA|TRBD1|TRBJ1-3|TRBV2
TGTGCCAGCAAAACAGGGGTGGAAAACACCATATATTTT
CASKTGVENTIYF
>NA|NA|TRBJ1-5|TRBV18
TGTGCCAGCTCACCAGGTCAGGGAGGTCAGCCCCAGCATTTT
CASSPGQGGQPQHF
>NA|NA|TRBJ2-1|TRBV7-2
TGTGCCAGCAGCTTAACGGCTAGGAGAAATGAGCAGTTCTTC
CASSLTARRNEQFF
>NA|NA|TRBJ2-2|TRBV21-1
TGTGCCAGCAGCCCTCAACGCGGGACCGGGGAGCTGTTTTTT
CASSPQRGTGELFF
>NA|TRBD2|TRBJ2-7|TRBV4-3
TGCGCCAGCAGCCAGGGACTAGCGGGAGTGAGGTCCTACGAGCAGTACTTC
CASSQGLAGVRSYEQYF
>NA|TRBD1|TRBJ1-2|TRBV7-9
TGTGCCAGCAGCTTAGTCTCAGGGGGGAATAACTATGGCTACACCTTC
CASSLVSGGNNYGYTF
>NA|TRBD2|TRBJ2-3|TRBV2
TGTGCCAGCAGCTCAGGACTAGCGGGAGGCACAGATACGCAGTATTTT
CASSSGLAGGTDTQYF
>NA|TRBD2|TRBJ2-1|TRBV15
TGTGCCACCAGCACTGGCGGGGGGCCGCAGTTCTTC
CATSTGGGPQFF
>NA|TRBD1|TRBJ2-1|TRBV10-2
TGCGCCAGCCAAGGACAGGGCTCCTACAATGAGCAGTTCTTC
CASQGQGSYNEQFF
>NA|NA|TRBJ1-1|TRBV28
TGTGCCAGCAGTTGGACAACCGGAAACACTGAAGCTTTCTTT
CASSWTTGNTEAFF
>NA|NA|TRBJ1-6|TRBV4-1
TGCGCCAGCGCCGATTGGGGGGTCTCCTATAATTCACCCCTCCACTTT
CASADWGVSYNSPLHF
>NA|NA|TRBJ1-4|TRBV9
TGTGCCAGCAGCGTAGGCGGGGATGAAAAACTGTTTTTT
CASSVGGDEKLFF
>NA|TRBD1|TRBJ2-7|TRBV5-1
TGCGCCAGCAGGCGAAACTCCGGGACAGGGTCCTACGAGCAGTACTTC
CASRRNSGTGSYEQYF
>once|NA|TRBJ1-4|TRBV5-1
TGCGCCAGCAGCCCCCGAAGGGGGTCAGAGTCGGTCGAAAAACTGTTTTTT
CASSPRRGSESVEKLFF
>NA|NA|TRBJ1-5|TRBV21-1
TGTGCCAGCAGCAAAGGGGGTCGTGACAGGGAGGAATGTTGCAATCAGCCCCAGCATTTT
CASSKGGRDREECCNQPQHF
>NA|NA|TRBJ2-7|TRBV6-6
TGTGCCAGCAGTCGCGTTAGTTCGGGGCAGGGGTTCAACGAGCAGTACTTC
CASSRVSSGQGFNEQYF
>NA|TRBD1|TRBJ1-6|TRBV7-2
TGTGCCAGCAGCAAAGGGGACAGGAGAAATTCACCCCTCCACTTT
CASSKGDRRNSPLHF
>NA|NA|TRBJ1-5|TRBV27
TGTGCCAGCAGTTTAAGAGCGGCAGTCGTTCAGCCCCAGCATTTT
CASSLRAAVVQPQHF
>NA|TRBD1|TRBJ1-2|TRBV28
TGTGCCAGCAGTAGAATACCTACGGGACAGTCCACCTATGGCTACACCTTC
CASSRIPTGQSTYGYTF
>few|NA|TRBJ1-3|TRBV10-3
TGTGCCACCACCAATCCGACAGTCTCTGGAAACACCATATATTTT
CATTNPTVSGNTIYF